This T cell receptor (beta chain) was found in a study of cytomegalovirus exposure and HLA in healthy donors (dated by TCRdb to about 2017). With regard to the full study: An earlier analysis of roughly 500 of the donors reported roughly 300 Gb of sequence data and roughly 120 million unique TCR beta sequences obtained from roughly 170 million T cells. A later genetic analysis used genome-wide SNP genotypes for about 60% of the roughly 700 donors, treating that subset as a discovery cohort. To predict cytomegalovirus infection status, the study combined high-throughput TCR immunosequencing, statistical association of individual TCRs with disease status, and machine learning. Roughly 5 DR-DQ haplotypes were handled as single units for association and clustering, since linkage in the cohort was strong. The later analysis used no new phenotypic data to find candidate immune exposures, relying instead on TCR beta sequences and their occurrence across donors. Typing coverage varied by locus: about 629-640 donors for A, B, C, DRB1 and DQB1; under 550 for DQA1; approximately 610 for DPA1; around 450 for DPB1. The T cell repertoires of 666 subjects were profiled by immunosequencing and related to cytomegalovirus serostatus. Donor age, sex, ethnicity and CMV serostatus were compiled alongside the repertoire data. The study aimed to test whether cataloging public T cell receptors could reveal signatures of past pathogen exposure. Every repertoire in the discovery cohort had been generated on one and the same sequencing platform. Across around 400 genotyped donors of the cohort, an average of about 240,000 unique TCR beta nucleotide sequences per donor were sequenced, and 15% to 20% of those sequences were non-productive. Besides the first cohort of approximately 670 subjects, a separate validation cohort made up of 120 different subjects was used. A later analysis re-analyzed previously published TCR beta repertoires from roughly 630 donors and added high-resolution HLA genotyping to study TCR occurrence patterns. To decide whether each TCR beta V gene segment behaved as functional or pseudogenic, an earlier analysis of approximately 600 of the donors relied on high-throughput TCR beta sequencing. Among the roughly 400 genotyped donors, around 81% belonged to the genetic ancestry cluster associated with self-reported Caucasian donors. Class I and class II HLA loci were covered by the typing at four-digit resolution. An early release that covered about 640 HLA-typed donors contained about 290 gigabases of sequencing data and about 84 million unique TCR sequences. Beyond this particular receptor, the publication reports: An earlier analysis of approximately 530 of the donors showed that most TCR beta V segments appeared in productive rearrangements either about 90% or about 30% of the time, which broadly matched IMGT annotations. In a later analysis, around 17,000 TCR beta sequences were associated with specific HLA alleles at a false discovery rate of 0.05. Compared with equally common non-associated chains, HLA-associated TCR beta chains in a later analysis were more clonally expanded and had lower generation probabilities. V-gene and J-gene trimming of TCR beta chains was associated with a missense DCLRE1C variant in a later genetic analysis, and the association was replicated in an independent cohort. The classifier was reported to diagnose cytomegalovirus status with high specificity and sensitivity in both the original cohort and the validation cohort. A further reported finding was that TCR beta sequences accurately predicted the HLA-A and HLA-B alleles for most subjects in the first cohort. Strong co-occurrence of HLA alleles, especially DR and DQ, made assigning TCR associations to individual alleles difficult. Because some donors lacked HLA typing at each locus, the association tests relied only on the typed subset. The sequencing pipeline was judged likely to have produced a cluster of highly shared sequence variants as a technical artifact. Most CMV-associated TCR beta chains appeared to be HLA-restricted in a later analysis, and the HLA associations seemed to be driven largely by CMV exposure. Because counts were too low, roughly 17 rarely observed V segments, including chromosome 9 orphons, were left out of the earlier analysis of several hundred of the donors. In this cohort, only TCR beta chains were sequenced, and detectable features were limited by the absence of alpha or paired-chain data. The study listed approximately 150 TCR beta chains as associated with cytomegalovirus. The only immune exposure information available for the cohort was CMV serostatus. A later analysis reported that several top co-occurrence clusters appeared linked to parvovirus B19, influenza, CMV and Epstein-Barr virus. Sequencing depth was assumed to be roughly uniform across donors in the presence/absence analyses, though that assumption may not hold. Most TCR sequences were observed very rarely across donors, whereas some public TCRs were present in many individuals. According to a later genetic analysis, donors in an Asian-associated ancestry cluster had fewer N-insertions in productive TCRs than the approximately 650-donor mean. A few of the identified cytomegalovirus-associated TCR beta chains were confirmed in vitro to be specific for cytomegalovirus antigens. According to a later analysis, TCR association rates differed among HLA loci, with DRB1 alleles showing the most associated TCRs and HLA-C alleles showing the fewest. Because the 87-base-pair reads could not distinguish some IMGT-functional V segments, including TRBV6-2 and TRBV6-3, those segments were excluded. It was suggested by the authors that the approach could potentially be generalized to other disease states and immunological phenotypes. Correlated functional status among segregating V segments might reflect linkage disequilibrium, but an unknown experimental factor could not be ruled out.

The library was built by means of the immunoSEQ multiplex PCR assay. A mixture of 60 forward primers for TCR Vbeta segments and 13 reverse primers for TCR Jbeta segments was used in the multiplex PCR. Amplification of the CDR3 region of rearranged TCR beta genes was performed with a multiplex PCR assay on genomic DNA. On the Illumina HiSeq System, the amplified TCR beta libraries were sequenced as 87-base-pair reads. Per the original workflow: A later analysis counted about 80 million unique TCR beta chains across the 666 repertoires, and roughly 11 million of these chains were shared by at least two donors. A nearest-neighbor algorithm error-corrected the raw reads and collapsed the reads into unique sequences, merging closely related sequences to remove PCR and sequencing errors. To assign V, D and J gene segments, CDR3 sequences were aligned to IMGT reference sequences. For a sequence to be retained, a match of at least six nucleotides was required to both a V gene segment and a J gene segment. Rearrangements were called productive when the CDR3 lacked stop codons and stayed in frame with V and J; all others were non-productive. CDR3 was defined by IMGT convention, running from the second conserved V-encoded cysteine to the conserved J-encoded phenylalanine. In an earlier analysis of around 600 of the donors, sequences lacking an unambiguous match to a single V gene segment were excluded. An earlier analysis of a few hundred of the donors called V segments functional above 56.7% productive rearrangements and segregating when the between-donor standard deviation exceeded 5%. A statistical classification framework was built for diagnosing cytomegalovirus status from the catalog of TCR beta chain sequences. In a later analysis, V and J genes were assigned by comparing TCR nucleotide sequences against IMGT/GENE-DB human TR gene sequences. In a later analysis, CDR3 sequences and most-parsimonious VDJ recombination scenarios were assigned using the TCRdist pipeline. In a later analysis, each TCR beta chain was defined by its CDR3 amino acid sequence together with its V-gene family, and reads lacking a unique V-gene family were excluded. As a way to deal with suspected cross-contamination and a sequencing artifact, a later analysis dropped approximately 590 nucleotide sequences that were highly shared and had low generation probability. In a later analysis, a clonal expansion index for each public chain was calculated from normalized within-repertoire ranks of inferred template counts. In a later analysis, generation probabilities were computed using a VDJ recombination model fitted to out-of-frame rearrangements, and the results were checked against IGoR. In a later analysis, TCR-TCR, TCR-HLA and TCR-CMV co-occurrence was scored with hypergeometric tests, and a repertoire-size bias correction was applied to TCR pairs. A later analysis estimated false discovery rates by permuting HLA or CMV assignments 20 times. In a later analysis, co-occurring TCRs were grouped using DBSCAN, with TCRdist sequence similarity added in when clustering inside HLA-allele-positive subsets. Repertoires with fewer than 30,000 or more than 120,000 public chains, plus five repertoires with anomalous nucleotide sharing, were excluded from co-occurrence clustering. TCRdb provides this immuneACCESS table in a form limited to in-frame rearrangements. Some clones are lacking; in checked studies, under half of them reflect an unresolved V gene, and why the rest are absent is not known. The D gene and trimming were derived from the DNA, and the V and J assignments and clone size from that table. The sample has 130,000 to 150,000 clones on record, over 75% of them singletons. The ten top clones hold 2.5% to 3.5% of the sample.

Note on this clone: Its antigen is still unknown. No clone much larger than this one lies a single base away; base qualities are absent.

The germline V gene encodes CDR1 LNHDA and CDR2 SQIVND (reference sequence). The CDR3 spans 12 residues, from the cysteine through the phenylalanine. This entry keeps only the CDR3 DNA: 36 bases, framed from base 1. The cohort consisted of some 670 healthy bone marrow donors. At the time of sampling, all cohort members were nominally healthy, though unrecorded immune exposures were likely present. The donor was CMV seronegative and was included in the group of around 320 seronegative cohort members. A peripheral blood sample was provided by each donor, and peripheral blood mononuclear cells were used for TCR beta sequencing. Genomic DNA was extracted from the blood cell samples with the Qiagen DNeasy Blood Extraction Kit.

Here the chain combines TRBV19 and TRBJ1-1; 7 bases in the junction line up with TRBD1. The sample was PBMCs. The receptor comes from a woman aged 30 to 39 in good health and CMV-seronegative. The nucleotide sequence reads TGTGCTTGTCGGGACAGGAACACTGAAGCTTTCTTT. The encoded protein is CACRDRNTEAFF.